The source of this TCR beta chain is a study of siplizumab effects on memory and regulatory T cells. Whole-study findings and limits: Assignment to unstimulated subsets succeeded for only a minor fraction of the alloreactive clones.

Method: immunoSEQ multiplex PCR; TCRdb's copy keeps in-frame clones and lacks some. The data contain tens of thousands of clones, around 98% of them singletons. Points on this clone: Its antigen is currently unknown.

Germline V gene sequence: CDR1 SGHTS, CDR2 YDEGEE. With V trimmed by 3 bases and J by 7 bases, 9 bases remained unmatched. The CDR3 has 14 residues. Sequencing was performed on naive CD8+ T cells sorted from blood. The sequence was obtained from a human donor in good health. J is TRBJ2-5 and V is TRBV5-8; 7 bases line up with TRBD1. The CDR3 DNA follows: TGTGCCAGCAGCTCCAGGGACAGCTTGTGGACCCAGTACTTC. It is translated as CASSSRDSLWTQYF.